This TCR beta chain was recovered during a study of T cell repertoires in cytomegalovirus infection. Study summary: As its CMV epitopes, the study selected recently identified HLA-C-restricted and well-studied HLA-B-restricted targets. Through public TCR beta signatures, both CMV infection and matching HLA type were indicated. Study conclusions and caveats: Predominance within the ex vivo response was attributable to HLA-C-restricted CMV-specific TCR beta clonotypes.

In the case of this clonotype: The target antigen is unknown.

The CDR3 is 17 amino acids. V lost 1 base to trimming and J lost 7 bases; unmatched junction nucleotides: 12. The germline gives CDR1 SGHDN, CDR2 FVKESK. TCRdb reprocessed the reads via MiXCR and lists one record per CDR3 protein. The sample has roughly 730,000 distinct CDR3 sequences; approximately 33% are singletons. This receptor was identified in a human donor in good health (CMV status not recorded). Some clones in this sample may be carry-over from other donors' samples. The specimen was cultured PBMCs, collected from culture after CMV antigen stimulation. J is TRBJ1-4 and V is TRBV14; 7 bases fit TRBD1. CDR3 region: CASSQADRRTGLEKLFF. The CDR3, as DNA: TGTGCCAGCAGCCAAGCTGATAGAAGGACAGGACTTGAAAAACTGTTTTTT.